This is a list of T cell receptor beta chains from one sample in a study of type 1 regulatory T cells. Using its own MiXCR run on the reads, TCRdb lists one record per CDR3 protein. In the table there are roughly 71,000 distinct CDR3 sequences, more than 20% of which are singletons. These receptors lack a known antigen. Input material: cultured type 1 regulatory T (Tr1) cells, either the whole culture or a sorted fraction (not recorded which). These receptors all come from a human donor in good health. Both conserved end residues are part of each CDR3. The order of the fields is CDR3 protein, CDR3 DNA, V gene, clone size, J gene, D gene. A D gene is named only where the DNA matches it firmly. Size is omitted from some rows. Given values are once, few, many or a class for expanded clones.

CASSLGMDTDTQYF | TGCGCCAGCAGCTTGGGGATGGACACAGATACGCAGTATTTT | TRBV5-1 | few | TRBJ2-3 | NA
CASSLLRALAANEQFF | TGTGCCAGCAGCTTACTAAGGGCACTAGCGGCCAATGAGCAGTTCTTC | TRBV7-2 | many | TRBJ2-1 | TRBD2
CASSVAVSGELFF | TGTGCCAGCAGCGTAGCTGTCAGCGGGGAGCTGTTTTTT | TRBV9 | few | TRBJ2-2 | NA
CASSPQTSGETQYF | TGTGCCAGCAGTCCACAGACTAGCGGAGAGACCCAGTACTTC | TRBV27 | few | TRBJ2-5 | TRBD2
CASSLRTGNYGYTF | TGCGCCAGCAGCCTCCGGACAGGGAACTATGGCTACACCTTC | TRBV5-1 | NA | TRBJ1-2 | TRBD1
CAGTGGESAYEQYF | TGTGCCGGGACAGGGGGCGAATCGGCGTACGAGCAGTACTTC | TRBV30 | NA | TRBJ2-7 | TRBD1
CASSQTGGDQPQHF | TGTGCCAGCTCCCAAACAGGGGGAGATCAGCCCCAGCATTTT | TRBV18 | NA | TRBJ1-5 | TRBD1
CASSMRGSTNEKLFF | TGTGCCAGCAGCATGAGGGGATCAACTAATGAAAAACTGTTTTTT | TRBV7-9 | NA | TRBJ1-4 | NA
CASSPVGTPNTGELFF | TGCGCCAGCAGCCCAGTGGGCACCCCGAACACCGGGGAGCTGTTTTTT | TRBV5-1 | NA | TRBJ2-2 | NA
CASRSPGGLETQYF | TGTGCCAGCAGAAGCCCAGGGGGTCTGGAGACCCAGTACTTC | TRBV25-1 | few | TRBJ2-5 | TRBD1
CAWSVLKQPAGRGYTF | TGTGCCTGGAGTGTGTTAAAACAACCGGCGGGGCGAGGCTACACCTTC | TRBV30 | NA | TRBJ1-2 | NA
CSANRGDPYEQYF | TGCAGTGCTAATAGGGGGGACCCCTACGAGCAGTACTTC | TRBV20-1 | many | TRBJ2-7 | NA
CASSLSNTEAFF | TGTGCCAGCAGTTTGTCGAACACTGAAGCTTTCTTT | TRBV12-3/TRBV12-4 | NA | TRBJ1-1 | NA
CASSYSALAGWEQYF | TGTGCCAGCAGTTACTCTGCCCTAGCCGGTTGGGAGCAGTACTTC | TRBV6-2/TRBV6-3 | NA | TRBJ2-7 | NA
CASSYQAGEETQYF | TGTGCCAGCAGCTACCAAGCGGGAGAGGAGACCCAGTACTTC | TRBV11-2 | NA | TRBJ2-5 | TRBD2
CSATDRGGYGYTF | TGCAGTGCGACGGACAGGGGGGGGTATGGCTACACCTTC | TRBV20-1 | NA | TRBJ1-2 | TRBD1
CASSVGHTTYNEQFF | TGTGCCAGCAGCGTAGGCCACACGACCTACAATGAGCAGTTCTTC | TRBV9 | few | TRBJ2-1 | NA
CSARTSSLSTDTQYF | TGCAGTGCTAGGACATCCTCACTTAGCACAGATACGCAGTATTTT | TRBV20-1 | many | TRBJ2-3 | NA
CASSGQGSSYEQYF | TGTGCCAGCAGCGGACAGGGTTCCTCCTACGAGCAGTACTTC | TRBV7-9 | NA | TRBJ2-7 | TRBD1
CASSYGWGSNQPQHF | TGTGCCAGCAGTTATGGCTGGGGGTCCAATCAGCCCCAGCATTTT | TRBV6-5 | NA | TRBJ1-5 | NA
CASSLTGGNTIYF | TGTGCCAGCAGTTTAACAGGCGGAAACACCATATATTTT | TRBV12-3/TRBV12-4 | NA | TRBJ1-3 | NA
CSAMNPRHTDGLFF | TGCAGTGCAATGAACCCAAGACACACCGACGGACTGTTTTTT | TRBV20-1 | few | TRBJ1-4 | NA
CASSLTGLAVTDTQYF | TGTGCCAGCAGCTTAACGGGACTAGCGGTCACAGATACGCAGTATTTT | TRBV7-3 | NA | TRBJ2-3 | TRBD2
CASSLGQLNNQPQHF | TGTGCCAGCAGTTTGGGGCAGCTGAACAATCAGCCCCAGCATTTT | TRBV12-3/TRBV12-4 | few | TRBJ1-5 | NA
CASSPSTNYGYTF | TGCGCCAGCAGCCCTTCCACTAACTATGGCTACACCTTC | TRBV5-1 | few | TRBJ1-2 | NA
CASSTGQTNTEAFF | TGTGCCAGTAGTACTGGACAGACGAACACTGAAGCTTTCTTT | TRBV19 | NA | TRBJ1-1 | NA
CASRRLAQSTDTQYF | TGCGCCAGCCGCCGACTAGCACAGAGCACAGATACGCAGTATTTT | TRBV5-1 | NA | TRBJ2-3 | TRBD2
CAGGIPGYTF | TGTGCCGGGGGGATTCCCGGCTACACCTTC | TRBV30 | few | TRBJ1-2 | NA
CASSPAVRETQYF | TGTGCCAGCAGCCCGGCGGTCCGGGAGACCCAGTACTTC | TRBV28 | few | TRBJ2-5 | NA
CASSWGQGDRKLFF | TGTGCCAGCAGTTGGGGACAGGGGGATCGGAAACTGTTTTTT | TRBV28 | many | TRBJ1-4 | TRBD1
CASSYFDGSEQFF | TGTGCCAGCAGCTATTTCGACGGTTCTGAGCAGTTCTTC | TRBV6-2/TRBV6-3 | NA | TRBJ2-1 | NA
CAWSNRLGGDQPQHF | TGTGCCTGGAGTAACCGCTTGGGGGGGGATCAGCCCCAGCATTTT | TRBV30 | NA | TRBJ1-5 | NA
CSAISFGRNYGYTF | TGCAGTGCTATTAGTTTCGGCCGAAACTATGGCTACACCTTC | TRBV20-1 | NA | TRBJ1-2 | NA
CASSKGQVQVNEKLFF | TGTGCCAGCAGCAAGGGACAGGTTCAAGTCAATGAAAAACTGTTTTTT | TRBV21-1 | NA | TRBJ1-4 | NA
CASRRAEPTDTQYF | TGCGCCAGCAGAAGAGCGGAGCCCACAGATACGCAGTATTTT | TRBV5-1 | few | TRBJ2-3 | NA
CASSPPGSIYEQYF | TGTGCCAGCTCACCACCGGGCTCAATCTACGAGCAGTACTTC | TRBV18 | few | TRBJ2-7 | NA
CASSFSSGRIEETQYF | TGTGCCAGCAGCTTTTCTAGCGGGAGGATTGAAGAGACCCAGTACTTC | TRBV5-4 | few | TRBJ2-5 | TRBD2
CASLGQDEGSWKVCGNTIYF | TGTGCCAGCCTCGGGCAGGACGAGGGCAGCTGGAAAGTATGTGGAAACACCATATATTTT | TRBV27 | NA | TRBJ1-3 | NA
CASSFRDRDTGELFF | TGTGCCAGCAGTTTCCGGGACAGAGACACCGGGGAGCTGTTTTTT | TRBV9 | few | TRBJ2-2 | TRBD1
CATSRFSGGGEQFF | TGTGCCACCAGTCGGTTTTCAGGGGGGGGTGAGCAGTTCTTC | TRBV24-1 | NA | TRBJ2-1 | NA
CASSRQPSGYGYTF | TGTGCCAGCAGCCGACAACCATCGGGGTATGGCTACACCTTC | TRBV7-6 | NA | TRBJ1-2 | NA
CASSRTRNNSPLHF | TGTGCCAGCAGTCGAACACGTAATAATTCACCCCTCCACTTT | TRBV12-3/TRBV12-4 | NA | TRBJ1-6 | NA
CASSFVQSTDTQYF | TGCGCCAGCAGCTTCGTACAGAGCACAGATACGCAGTATTTT | TRBV5-1 | few | TRBJ2-3 | NA
CAVGDRTNEKLFF | TGTGCCGTGGGGGACAGGACTAATGAAAAACTGTTTTTT | TRBV6-1 | many | TRBJ1-4 | TRBD1
CASSLGINPTDTQYF | TGTGCCAGCAGTTTGGGTATCAATCCCACAGATACGCAGTATTTT | TRBV12-3/TRBV12-4 | NA | TRBJ2-3 | NA
CSVTKGPNQPQHF | TGCAGTGTAACGAAAGGCCCCAATCAGCCCCAGCATTTT | TRBV20-1 | few | TRBJ1-5 | NA
CAISPVRDEKLFF | TGTGCCATCAGCCCGGTTCGGGATGAAAAACTGTTTTTT | TRBV10-3 | NA | TRBJ1-4 | NA
CASSHGTSGRRAHEQYF | TGCGCCAGCAGCCACGGGACTAGCGGGAGAAGGGCCCACGAGCAGTACTTC | TRBV5-1 | NA | TRBJ2-7 | TRBD2
CASSLSGGRDNEQFF | TGCGCCAGCAGCTTATCTGGCGGGAGGGACAATGAGCAGTTCTTC | TRBV5-1 | NA | TRBJ2-1 | TRBD2
CATSDYREGTETQYF | TGTGCCACCAGTGATTATCGGGAGGGGACAGAGACCCAGTACTTC | TRBV24-1 | NA | TRBJ2-5 | TRBD2
CATSAGGYGTQYF | TGTGCCACCTCGGCGGGAGGCTACGGGACCCAGTACTTC | TRBV24-1 | NA | TRBJ2-5 | TRBD2
CASSLSSRNTGELYF | TGTGCCAGCAGCTTAAGTTCCAGAAACACCGGGGAGCTGTATTTT | TRBV7-3 | NA | TRBJ2-2 | NA
CASSLGPGDGYTF | TGCGCCAGCAGCTTGGGTCCAGGGGATGGCTACACCTTC | TRBV5-1 | NA | TRBJ1-2 | NA
CASSQDRGSEAFF | TGTGCCAGCAGCCAAGATCGTGGGAGTGAAGCTTTCTTT | TRBV3-1 | few | TRBJ1-1 | NA
CASSSTPTNYGYTF | TGTGCCAGCAGTTCCACACCTACTAACTATGGCTACACCTTC | TRBV12-3/TRBV12-4 | NA | TRBJ1-2 | NA
CASSQVRDSSYGHTF | TGTGCCAGCAGCCAAGTCCGTGATTCCTCCTATGGCCACACCTTC | TRBV4-2 | NA | TRBJ1-2 | NA
CASSSLGSIRDRHNEQFF | TGTGCCAGCAGCTCTCTAGGGAGTATCCGGGACAGACACAATGAGCAGTTCTTC | TRBV7-2 | NA | TRBJ2-1 | TRBD1